This T cell receptor beta chain was sequenced in a study of cytomegalovirus exposure and HLA in healthy donors. Study information: A preliminary data release comprised tens of millions of unique TCRs obtained from HLA-typed donors.

With 60 Vbeta and 13 Jbeta primers, the PCR was carried out. TCRdb keeps only in-frame clones here, not all; method: immunoSEQ multiplex PCR. The data contain roughly 100,000 clones, approximately 77% of them singletons. Study-wide findings and caveats: A later analysis linked a missense DCLRE1C variant to TCR beta V- and J-gene trimming. DRB1 showed the most TCR associations and HLA-C the fewest in a later analysis, as rates varied by HLA locus. The study labeled around 160 TCR beta chains cytomegalovirus-associated.

On this clone: Its specificity is unknown.

The length of the CDR3 is 16 residues. Germline V gene sequence: CDR1 MGHRA, CDR2 YSYEKL. V was pared by 2 bases and J by 3 bases, with 16 bases between. The chain is built from TRBV4-1 and TRBJ1-2; D is uncertain. The sequenced sample consisted of PBMCs. The sequence derives from a middle-aged woman in good health and CMV-seronegative. In DNA form, the CDR3 reads TGCGCCAGCAGCCAACCCTTGGCCTCCGATCACTATGGCTACACCTTC. Translated: CASSQPLASDHYGYTF.